The entry that follows covers one TCR beta chain sequence. The sample is drawn from a study of blood T cell repertoires in COVID-19. Assay used: immunoSEQ multiplex PCR; TCRdb lists only in-frame clones, some missing. The sample has 200,000 to 250,000 clones; about 83% are singletons. Looked up from germline, CDR1 is SGHTA and CDR2 is FQGTGA. The CDR3 is 14 amino acids. Trimming cost V 3 bases and J 5 bases, with 12 bases left between them. The receptor was isolated from a woman aged 30 to 39 with COVID-19, enrolled during active disease. The specimen sequenced was peripheral blood. This chain uses TRBV7-3 with TRBJ2-3; a weak D match, TRBD2 (5 bases). The chain's CDR3 is CASSFLGREDTQYF. The DNA of the CDR3 is TGTGCCAGCAGCTTCCTTGGCCGGGAAGATACGCAGTATTTT.